These 14 T cell receptor beta chains were all obtained from the same sample, sequenced in a study of cytomegalovirus exposure and HLA in healthy donors (dated by TCRdb to about 2017). The receptor library was made with the immunoSEQ multiplex PCR assay. What TCRdb holds here is the immuneACCESS table cut down to in-frame rearrangements. Part of the clones is not present; checked against another copy, under half of the missing clones reflect an unresolved V gene, and the others are unexplained. This sample lists around 220,000 clones; approximately 86% were detected once. Roughly 3% of the sample belongs to the ten largest clones. The sequencing input was PBMCs. The origin of the receptors is a woman aged 18-29 years in good health and CMV-seronegative.

The rearrangement links TRBV25-1 to TRBJ1-1; no reliable D call. CDR1 is MGHDK, CDR2 SYGVNS, per germline. CDR3 size: 13 residues. Trimming left V 4 bases short and J 0 bases short, with 6 bases between. Written as DNA, the CDR3 is TGTGCCAGCAGTGTCAAATTGAACACTGAAGCTTTCTTT. Translating it yields CASSVKLNTEAFF. Combining the CDR3 with reference TRBV25-1 and TRBJ1-1 gives the whole variable domain EADIYQTPRYLVIGTGKKITLECSQTMGHDKMYWYQQDPGMELHLIHYSYGVNSTEKGDLSSESTVSRIRTEHFPLTLESARPSHTSQYLCASSVKLNTEAFFGQGTRLTVV.

The rearrangement links TRBV7-3 to TRBJ2-1; 9 bases are a match to TRBD2. Germline trimming cut 3 bases from V and 4 bases from J; bases unmatched to any gene: 4. Germline CDR1 is SGHTA and CDR2 is FQGTGA. CDR3 length: 15 amino acids. Written as DNA, the CDR3 is TGTGCCAGCAGCTTCCTTCTAGCGGGGTACAATGAGCAGTTCTTC. As protein: CASSFLLAGYNEQFF.

The chain links TRBV7-3 to TRBJ2-1, with D uncertain. CDR3 size: 15 residues. V was pared by 1 base and J by 8 bases, with 15 bases between. Germline assignment: CDR1 SGHTA and CDR2 FQGTGA. This CDR3 is CASSLIGPAGYEQFF. As DNA, the CDR3 is TGTGCCAGCAGCTTAATCGGTCCTGCCGGTTATGAGCAGTTCTTC.

The CDR3 DNA follows: TGTGCCAGCAGCGTGGGAGGGACCACCCAAGAGACCCAGTACTTC. Protein sequence: CASSVGGTTQETQYF. V usage is TRBV9 and J usage is TRBJ2-5; 7 nucleotides agree with TRBD2. The germline gives CDR1 SGDLS, CDR2 YYNGEE. With 2 bases clipped from V and 1 base from J, the junction kept 5 bases outside the gene matches. CDR3 size: 15 residues.

CDR3 residues: CASGDRPNTGELFF. The DNA of the CDR3 is TGTGCCAGCGGGGACAGGCCGAACACCGGGGAGCTGTTTTTT. This rearrangement joins TRBV2 to TRBJ2-2, with TRBD1 matching over 8 bases. Germline V lookup: CDR1 SNHLY, CDR2 FYNNEI. The CDR3 has 14 amino acids. J was trimmed by 0 bases and V by 8 bases; bases with no gene match: 2.

The rearrangement joins TRBV7-9 to TRBJ2-7, with 8 positions matching TRBD2. CDR1 is SEHNR and CDR2 is FQNEAQ in the germline V gene (reference sequence). The CDR3 runs to 16 residues. Trimming took 4 bases from V and 0 from J; bases not matched to a gene: 8. The CDR3 region is CASSSGGGINSYEQYF. The CDR3 DNA is TGTGCCAGCAGCTCCGGGGGGGGAATCAACTCCTACGAGCAGTACTTC.

The chain's CDR3 is CASSLGSGGFTEAFF. In DNA, the CDR3 is TGTGCCAGCAGTTTGGGGTCAGGGGGTTTTACTGAAGCTTTCTTT. This chain links TRBV27 with TRBJ1-1; the match to TRBD1 covers 7 bases. In germline, CDR1 is MNHEY, CDR2 SMNVEV (reference sequence). V was clipped by 3 bases and J by 5 bases; unmatched bases: 9. This CDR3 is built from 15 residues.

V gene TRBV7-9 combines with J gene TRBJ2-1; 15 bases map to TRBD2. Germline assignment: CDR1 SEHNR and CDR2 FQNEAQ (reference sequence). The ends lost 8 bases at V and 6 bases at J; junction bases unmatched: 5. The CDR3 has 15 residues. In DNA, the CDR3 is TGTGCCAGCGTGGGGACTAGCGGGAGGCCCAATGAGCAGTTCTTC. It yields the protein CASVGTSGRPNEQFF.

The rearrangement links TRBV7-9 to TRBJ1-2; maybe TRBD1 (5 bases). CDR3 size: 16 residues. Germline loops: CDR1 SEHNR, CDR2 FQNEAQ (reference sequence). The germline V and J ends were trimmed by 1 base and 2 bases, with 14 bases remaining between them. CDR3 loop: CASSLGGGTVNYGYTF. The CDR3 DNA is TGTGCCAGCAGCTTAGGGGGGGGGACCGTAAACTATGGCTACACCTTC.

The chain employs TRBV7-9 and TRBJ2-3; 7 bases agree with TRBD1. Germline lookup yields CDR1 SEHNR and CDR2 FQNEAQ (reference sequence). The length of the CDR3 is 16 residues. The junction had 6 bases not matched to a gene; V was cut back by 3 bases and J by 0 bases. CDR3 residues: CASSFRTGPSTDTQYF. CDR3 nucleotides: TGTGCCAGCAGCTTCAGGACAGGCCCTAGCACAGATACGCAGTATTTT.

Only one count was recorded for this clone. The chain couples TRBV18 to TRBJ1-1, with 9 bases fitting TRBD1. Germline V gene data show CDR1 as KGHSH and CDR2 as LQKENI. After removal of 5 bases from V and 3 bases from J, the junction contained 7 bases not matched to a gene. This CDR3 is 15 amino acids long. The CDR3 DNA follows: TGTGCCAGCTCAATCAGGACAGGGGAGGACACTGAAGCTTTCTTT. The encoded protein is CASSIRTGEDTEAFF.

To note about this clone: The junction departs from the called germline gene at one end, perhaps through a read error. V gene TRBV28 combines with J gene TRBJ2-5, with 7 bases fitting TRBD2. CDR3 length: 16 residues. Per germline, CDR1 MDHEN and CDR2 SYDVKM. CDR3 bases: TGTGCCAGCAGTTTATTGGGGGGGAGGCCCCAAGGGACCCAGTACTTC. As protein: CASSLLGGRPQGTQYF.

The chain couples TRBV28 to TRBJ2-7; 7 bases align to TRBD1. V lost 3 bases to trimming and J lost 0 bases; unmatched junction nucleotides: 11. CDR1 MDHEN and CDR2 SYDVKM come from the germline V gene. This CDR3 comprises 17 residues. The DNA of the CDR3 is TGTGCCAGCAGTTTCCGAGTCCGGGACAGAGACTCCTACGAGCAGTACTTC. Translating it yields CASSFRVRDRDSYEQYF.

The gene calls are TRBV27 and TRBJ2-7, with 10 nucleotides matching TRBD1. Germline V gene data show CDR1 as MNHEY and CDR2 as SMNVEV (reference sequence). The CDR3 consists of 15 residues. The V gene end was trimmed by 8 bases and the J gene end by 6 bases; junction bases not matched to a gene: 13. The CDR3: CASGRSGTGDGEQYF. For the CDR3, the DNA is TGTGCCAGCGGCCGATCCGGGACAGGGGACGGCGAGCAGTACTTC.